This entry lists 6 T cell receptor beta chains sequenced from one sample in a study of blood T cell repertoires in COVID-19. This table comes from immunoSEQ multiplex PCR, and its TCRdb copy is limited to in-frame clones, with some not included. Of tens of thousands of clones in the sample, about 70% were seen once. The material sequenced was peripheral blood. These receptors came from a woman in her 70s with acute or convalescent COVID-19.

This clone was found once. The chain links TRBV19 to TRBJ1-5; TRBD1 aligns across 7 bases. Germline V gene sequence: CDR1 LNHDA, CDR2 SQIVND (reference sequence). The CDR3 runs to 11 residues. After removal of 0 bases from V and 15 bases from J, the junction contained 2 bases not matched to a gene. The DNA for the CDR3 is TGTGCCAGTAGTATAGAAGACAGGGTGCATTTT. The encoded protein is CASSIEDRVHF.

J is TRBJ2-3 and V is TRBV5-6; a possible D gene is TRBD2 (6 bases). V was clipped by 4 bases and J by 6 bases, with 21 bases between them. The CDR3 is 16 residues long. Germline lookup yields CDR1 SGHDT and CDR2 YYEEEE. CDR3 in amino acids: CASSEAGTRVSDTQYF. The DNA for the CDR3 is TGTGCCAGCAGCGAGGCCGGGACTCGGGTTTCGGATACGCAGTATTTT.

The V and J genes are TRBV3-1 (or the pseudogene TRBV3-2) and TRBJ1-5; TRBD1 matches 7 bases. This CDR3 has 15 amino acids. Per germline, CDR1 LGHDT and CDR2 YNNKEL (reference sequence). J was trimmed by 9 bases and V by 0 bases; bases with no gene match: 8. CDR3 bases: TGTGCCAGCAGCCAAGATAGGAACAGGGGTTGGCCCCAGCATTTT. As protein: CASSQDRNRGWPQHF.

CDR3 in amino acids: CASSLYQNSPLHF. The CDR3 DNA reads TGTGCCAGCAGTTTATACCAGAATTCACCCCTCCACTTT. V usage is TRBV28 and J usage is TRBJ1-6; D is unclear. The CDR3 consists of 13 residues. V was clipped by 1 base and J by 7 bases, with 5 bases between them. Germline V gene sequence: CDR1 MDHEN, CDR2 SYDVKM.

The V gene is TRBV6-5, the J gene TRBJ1-4; 10 bases are a match to TRBD1. Germline CDR1 is MNHEY and CDR2 is SVGAGI. Trimming at V came to 6 bases and at J to 6 bases, leaving 7 bases not matched to a gene. The length of the CDR3 is 15 residues. CDR3 sequence reads: CASRRQGAGDEKLFF. The CDR3 bases are TGTGCCAGCAGGCGACAGGGGGCAGGGGATGAAAAACTGTTTTTT.

This clone was counted a few times. Its ends do not fully match the called genes, so a read error is possible. This sequence joins TRBV19 and TRBJ1-1, with 8 bases matching TRBD1. Germline CDR1 is LNHDA and CDR2 is SQIVND (reference sequence). This CDR3 has 14 residues. The CDR3, as DNA: TGTGCCAGTTGTATTACCAGGGGGCGAACTGAAGCTTTCTTT. Amino acid sequence: CASCITRGRTEAFF.